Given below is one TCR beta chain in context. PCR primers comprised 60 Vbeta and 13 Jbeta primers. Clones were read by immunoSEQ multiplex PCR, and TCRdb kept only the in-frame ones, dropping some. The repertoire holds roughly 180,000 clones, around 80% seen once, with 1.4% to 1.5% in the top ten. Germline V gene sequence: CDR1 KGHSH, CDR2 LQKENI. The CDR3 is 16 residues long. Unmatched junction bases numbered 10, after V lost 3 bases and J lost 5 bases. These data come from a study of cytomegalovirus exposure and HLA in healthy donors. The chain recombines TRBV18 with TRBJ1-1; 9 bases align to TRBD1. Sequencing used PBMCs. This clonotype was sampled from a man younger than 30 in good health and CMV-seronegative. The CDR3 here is CASSPPIQGAKTEAFF. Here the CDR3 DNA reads TGTGCCAGCTCACCGCCGATACAGGGGGCAAAGACTGAAGCTTTCTTT.